These 3 T cell receptor beta chains were all obtained from the same sample, sequenced in a study of blood T cells in healthy people across ages. With a J-beta primer mix and a sample-barcoded 5' primer, a second PCR ran roughly 6 to 12 cycles. MiXCR, run by TCRdb on the 5' RACE reads, gives a single entry per CDR3 protein. Seen here are 1.8 million or so distinct CDR3 sequences, about two fifths observed once, and the top ten hold 23%. The sample consisted of blood. The receptors were sampled from a human donor in good health.

The rearrangement uses TRBV28 and TRBJ1-2; no clear D. The CDR3 has 14 residues. CDR1 is MDHEN, CDR2 SYDVKM, per germline. V was trimmed by 2 bases and J by 2 bases, leaving 9 bases between them. The CDR3 DNA follows: TGTGCCAGCAGTTTAGGGCATAGCAACTATGGCTACACCTTC. This codes for CASSLGHSNYGYTF.

V is TRBV7-2 and J is TRBJ2-1; TRBD1 aligns across 7 bases. Germline V gene lookup returns CDR1 SGHTA and CDR2 FQGNSA. The CDR3 spans 13 residues. V shed 1 base, J shed 12 bases, and the junction held 6 bases outside the gene matches. The CDR3 loop reads CASSLGGQFAQFF. The CDR3 bases are TGTGCCAGCAGCTTAGGGGGACAGTTTGCGCAGTTCTTC.

This clonotype was seen more than once but under ten times. J is TRBJ2-7 and V is TRBV12-3 or TRBV12-4; tentative D call: TRBD1 (6 bases). This CDR3 region has 14 residues. V was clipped by 5 bases and J by 4 bases, with 15 bases between them. The CDR3 coding sequence is TGTGCCAGCAGTCAGACAGGCCTTGGTTACGAGCAGTACTTC. Protein product: CASSQTGLGYEQYF.